Sequencing of this T cell receptor beta chain was carried out in a study of vaccination and CD4 T cells after COVID-19. Study-level information: Investigators stimulated cells with overlapping spike peptides drawn from SARS-CoV-2, HCoV-NL63, HCoV-OC43 and HCoV-229E. Controls had a CEFX pool, an HIV-1 Nef pool, or no peptide added.

V lost 7 bases to trimming and J lost 4 bases, with 16 bases between them. CDR3 length: 14 amino acids. Per the germline V gene, CDR1 is MNHNS and CDR2 is SASEGT. Worth noting for this clonotype: The target antigen is unknown. A read error is likely, as this CDR3 ends without the conserved phenylalanine or tryptophan.

As to treatment: approximately nine-day PBMC culture with coronavirus spike peptide pools or control peptides (ViraFEST assay). Cells received half-medium changes with fresh IL-2 medium on days 3 and 7. Researchers used the Oncomine TCR Beta short-read assay to sequence DNA from cultured CD4+ T cells. Genomic DNA was drawn out of CD4+ T cells grown in culture. A single record per CDR3 protein comes from TCRdb applying MiXCR to the PCR reads. The sample holds 4,400 or so distinct CDR3 sequences, around 20% seen once. The TCR originated in a human donor who had recovered from COVID-19. The specimen sequenced was CD4+ T cells from blood, cultured in vitro. This rearrangement joins TRBV6-1 to TRBJ1-2; D may be TRBD1 (5 bases). The CDR3 sequence is CASTQGRGVYGYTL. The CDR3 DNA follows: TGTGCCAGCACCCAGGGTAGGGGCGTCTATGGCTACACCCTC.